This TCR beta chain emerged from a study of somatic mutations in cytotoxic T cells in rheumatoid arthritis. Study context: Right after diagnosis, and before any treatment had started, patient peripheral blood (roughly 29 ml EDTA) was drawn. Flow sorting yielded some V beta antibody-stained T-cell populations at nearly 100% purity, among them V beta1+ cells sequenced for TCRB.

In the original workflow: After comparison against published virus-specific TCRB sequences, only a few of the patient CD8+ clones larger than 1% turned out to match them. Generated by immunoSEQ multiplex PCR, the TCRdb table keeps only in-frame clones and is missing some. V and J calls and clone size come straight from that table; D and trimming were deduced from the DNA. This sample has some 18,000 clones; 65% to 80% occur once, and the top ten carry roughly 27%. The CDR3 runs 16 residues. Looked up from germline, CDR1 is SEHNR and CDR2 is FQNEAQ (reference sequence). The V segment lost 2 bases and the J segment 4 bases; nucleotides outside the gene matches: 9.

The genes are TRBV7-9 and TRBJ2-7, with 9 bases that match TRBD2. The sequence was collected from an adult with rheumatoid arthritis. Sequencing input: CD8+ T cells sorted from blood. CDR3 sequence: CASSLIFGTSLYEQYF. The DNA for the CDR3 is TGTGCCAGCAGCTTAATCTTTGGGACTAGCTTATACGAGCAGTACTTC. Together with reference TRBV7-9 and TRBJ2-7, the CDR3 gives the full variable domain: DTGVSQNPRHKITKRGQNVTFRCDPISEHNRLYWYRQTLGQGPEFLTYFQNEAQLEKSRLLSDRFSAERPKGSFSTLEIQRTEQGDSAMYLCASSLIFGTSLYEQYFGPGTRLTVT.